This is a list of T cell receptor beta chains from one sample in a study of control samples from healthy donors and cancer patients. Assay used: immunoSEQ multiplex PCR; TCRdb lists only in-frame clones, some missing. Of more than 65,000 clones in the sample, 75% to 85% are singletons; the top ten hold 15% to 18%. Specimen: blood. The source of these receptors is a man in his 60s in good health. Each CDR3 is given with its conserved first and last residue. A D gene is named only where the DNA matches it firmly. Size is stated for part of the rows, as once, few or many counts, or as a class when the clone is expanded.

size | J | D | V | DNA | CDR3
. | TRBJ2-7 | TRBD2 | TRBV19 | TGTGCCCCGTATCCAGCTAGCGGGAGACACGAGCAGTACTTC | CAPYPASGRHEQYF
. | TRBJ1-3 | . | TRBV29-1 | TGCAGCGTTGAAAACAACTCTGGAAACACCATATATTTT | CSVENNSGNTIYF
. | TRBJ2-7 | TRBD1 | TRBV5-1 | TGCGCCAGCAGTTATGAGGGGGCGGGCTACGAGCAGTACTTC | CASSYEGAGYEQYF
. | TRBJ2-5 | . | TRBV4-1 | TGCGCCAGCAGCCAAGAAGGGCCCTTGGGGACCCAGTACTTC | CASSQEGPLGTQYF
. | TRBJ2-5 | TRBD2 | TRBV7-8 | TGTGCCAGCAGCCACCCCGGACTAGCTCAGGCCCAGTACTTC | CASSHPGLAQAQYF
few | TRBJ1-6 | . | TRBV18 | TGTGCCAGCTCACCCGGCACAGGCGGGAGTTCACCCCTCCACTTT | CASSPGTGGSSPLHF
. | TRBJ1-1 | . | TRBV4-1 | TGCGCCAGCAGCCGAATTGGGAACACTGAAGCTTTCTTT | CASSRIGNTEAFF
. | TRBJ2-2 | TRBD2 | TRBV7-9 | TGTGCCAGCAGCTTACCTCGCCGGCTAGCGGGAGGAACCGGGGAGCTGTTTTTT | CASSLPRRLAGGTGELFF
. | TRBJ2-7 | TRBD2 | TRBV6-2/TRBV6-3 | TGTGCCAGCAGTGCCGGGACTAGCGGGAGACAGTACTTC | CASSAGTSGRQYF
. | TRBJ1-4 | TRBD1 | TRBV5-5 | TGTGCCAGCAGCCTCACGGACAGGGTAGATGAAAAACTGTTTTTT | CASSLTDRVDEKLFF
. | TRBJ2-2 | TRBD1 | TRBV15 | TGTGCCACCAGCAGAGATCGAGACAGGGTTACCGGGGAGCTGTTTTTT | CATSRDRDRVTGELFF
. | TRBJ2-1 | TRBD2 | TRBV18 | TGTGCCAGCTCACGGGGACTAGCGGGAGATGAGCAGTTCTTC | CASSRGLAGDEQFF
. | TRBJ1-2 | . | TRBV27 | TGTGCCAGCAGTTTGTCAGGGACCTATGGCTACACCTTC | CASSLSGTYGYTF
. | TRBJ2-7 | TRBD1 | TRBV11-2 | TGTGCCAGCAGCTTAACTACGACACAGGGGTCCCTCCCGTACGAGCAGTACTTC | CASSLTTTQGSLPYEQYF
few | TRBJ1-1 | . | TRBV27 | TGTGCCAGCGGTCGGGACACTGAAGCTTTCTTT | CASGRDTEAFF
. | TRBJ2-3 | . | TRBV20-1 | TGCAGTTCTGGACTCACAGATACGCAGTATTTT | CSSGLTDTQYF
. | TRBJ1-2 | . | TRBV28 | TGTGCCAGCAGTTTAGGAGGGAGTGGCTACACCTTC | CASSLGGSGYTF
. | TRBJ2-3 | . | TRBV19 | TGTGCCAGTAGGCCGACAGCCCTTAGCACAGATACGCAGTATTTT | CASRPTALSTDTQYF
. | TRBJ2-5 | . | TRBV12-2 | TGTGCAACCACGTGGGTGCGAGAGACCCAGTACTTC | CATTWVRETQYF
. | TRBJ2-5 | TRBD2 | TRBV7-9 | TGTGCCAGCATTGGACTAGCGACCCAAGAGACCCAGTACTTC | CASIGLATQETQYF
once | TRBJ1-4 | TRBD1 | TRBV9 | TGTGCCAGCAGCGAACCGGGACAGGGAAGTGAAAAACTGTTTTTT | CASSEPGQGSEKLFF
. | TRBJ2-7 | . | TRBV5-5 | TGTGCCAGCAGCTTGGACGGGGTACTGGGCGAGCAGTACTTC | CASSLDGVLGEQYF
few | TRBJ2-5 | . | TRBV7-9 | TGTGCCAGCAGCCCCGGCAGGGTGGGTGAGACCCAGTACTTC | CASSPGRVGETQYF
. | TRBJ2-5 | . | TRBV27 | TGTGCCAGCAGCCCGACCCTTTCCATGGAGACCCAGTACTTC | CASSPTLSMETQYF
. | TRBJ1-1 | . | TRBV7-2 | TGTGCCAGCAGCTCGCTACAGATACTTAACACTGAAGCTTTCTTT | CASSSLQILNTEAFF
. | TRBJ2-3 | . | TRBV7-3 | TGTGCCAGCAGCCCCGGAGGGCCCCCAGATACGCAGTATTTT | CASSPGGPPDTQYF
. | TRBJ2-7 | TRBD1 | TRBV18 | TGTGCCAGCTCACCATATGGACAGGGGACCTACGAGCAGTACTTC | CASSPYGQGTYEQYF
. | TRBJ2-3 | . | TRBV9 | TGTGCCAGCAGCGTAGGCGGTGGCGATACGCAGTATTTT | CASSVGGGDTQYF
. | TRBJ2-7 | . | TRBV12-3/TRBV12-4 | TGTGCCAGCAGTTTACGCGGCGTCTACGAGCAGTACTTC | CASSLRGVYEQYF
. | TRBJ2-3 | TRBD2 | TRBV9 | TGTGCCAGCAGCGTAGCGGGAGGGAGCACAGATACGCAGTATTTT | CASSVAGGSTDTQYF
. | TRBJ1-2 | . | TRBV29-1 | TGCAGCGTTGAAGTTTCGAATTCCTATGGCTACACCTTC | CSVEVSNSYGYTF
. | TRBJ2-3 | TRBD2 | TRBV7-3 | TGTGCCAGCAGCACCCAGACTAGCGGGAGGAACACAGATACGCAGTATTTT | CASSTQTSGRNTDTQYF
. | TRBJ2-1 | . | TRBV4-3 | TGCGCCAGCAGCCTAAGCGGAGCTAGCGATGATGAGCAGTTCTTC | CASSLSGASDDEQFF
few | TRBJ2-1 | TRBD2 | TRBV27 | TGTGCCAGCAGTTTATCCGGGACTAGCGGGAGTTATGAGCAGTTCTTC | CASSLSGTSGSYEQFF